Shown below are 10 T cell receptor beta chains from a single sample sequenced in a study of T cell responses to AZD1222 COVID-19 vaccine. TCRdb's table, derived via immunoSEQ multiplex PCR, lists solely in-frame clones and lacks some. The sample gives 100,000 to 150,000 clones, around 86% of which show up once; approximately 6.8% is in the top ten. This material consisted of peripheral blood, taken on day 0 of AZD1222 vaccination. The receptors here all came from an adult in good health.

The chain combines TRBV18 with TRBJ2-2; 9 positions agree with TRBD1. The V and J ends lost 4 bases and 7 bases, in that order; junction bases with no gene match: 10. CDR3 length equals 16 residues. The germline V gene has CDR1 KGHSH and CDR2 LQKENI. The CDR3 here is CASSQTGGSYGGELFF. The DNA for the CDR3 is TGTGCCAGCTCACAAACAGGGGGCTCGTATGGCGGGGAGCTGTTTTTT.

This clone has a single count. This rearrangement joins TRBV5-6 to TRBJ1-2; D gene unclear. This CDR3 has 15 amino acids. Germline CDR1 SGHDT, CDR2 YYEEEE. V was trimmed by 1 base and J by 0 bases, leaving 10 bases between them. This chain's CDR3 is CASSLFRLSNYGYTF. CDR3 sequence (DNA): TGTGCCAGCAGCTTGTTCCGGCTCTCTAACTATGGCTACACCTTC.

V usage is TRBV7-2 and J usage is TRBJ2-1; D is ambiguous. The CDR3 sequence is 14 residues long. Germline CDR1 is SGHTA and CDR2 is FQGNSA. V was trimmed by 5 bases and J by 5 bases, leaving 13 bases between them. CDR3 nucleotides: TGTGCCAGCAGCCCCCTAGGTAGGGACAATGAGCAGTTCTTC. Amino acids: CASSPLGRDNEQFF. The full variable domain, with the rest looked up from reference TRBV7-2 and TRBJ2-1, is GAGVSQSPSNKVTEKGKDVELRCDPISGHTALYWYRQSLGQGLEFLIYFQGNSAPDKSGLPSDRFSAERTGGSVSTLTIQRTQQEDSAVYLCASSPLGRDNEQFFGPGTRLTVL.

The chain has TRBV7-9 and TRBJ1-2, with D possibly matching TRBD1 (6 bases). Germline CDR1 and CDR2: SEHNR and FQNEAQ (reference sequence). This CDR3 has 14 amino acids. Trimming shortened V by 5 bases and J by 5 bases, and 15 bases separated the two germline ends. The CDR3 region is CASSLLPQGYGYTF. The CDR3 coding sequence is TGTGCCAGCAGCCTACTCCCCCAGGGGTATGGCTACACCTTC.

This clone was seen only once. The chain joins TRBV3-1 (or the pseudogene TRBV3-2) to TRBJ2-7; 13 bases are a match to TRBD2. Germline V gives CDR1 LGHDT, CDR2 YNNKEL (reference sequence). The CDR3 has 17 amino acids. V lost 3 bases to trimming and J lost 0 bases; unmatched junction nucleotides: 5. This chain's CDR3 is CASSHTLAGGDSYEQYF. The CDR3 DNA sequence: TGTGCCAGCAGCCACACACTAGCGGGGGGGGACTCCTACGAGCAGTACTTC.

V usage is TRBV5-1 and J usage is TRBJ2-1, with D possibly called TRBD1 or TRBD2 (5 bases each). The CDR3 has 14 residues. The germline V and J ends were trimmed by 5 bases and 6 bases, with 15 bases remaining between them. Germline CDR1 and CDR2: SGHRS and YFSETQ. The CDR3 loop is CASSGERGSNEQFF. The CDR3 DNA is TGCGCCAGCAGTGGGGAGAGGGGCTCCAATGAGCAGTTCTTC. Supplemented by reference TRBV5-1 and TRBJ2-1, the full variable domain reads KAGVTQTPRYLIKTRGQQVTLSCSPISGHRSVSWYQQTPGQGLQFLFEYFSETQRNKGNFPGRFSGRQFSNSRSEMNVSTLELGDSALYLCASSGERGSNEQFFGPGTRLTVL.

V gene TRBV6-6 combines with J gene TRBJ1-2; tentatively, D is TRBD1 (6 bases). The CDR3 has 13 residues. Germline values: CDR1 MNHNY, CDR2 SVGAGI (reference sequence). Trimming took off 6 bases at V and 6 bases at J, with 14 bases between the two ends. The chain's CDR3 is CASSDGQRDGYTF. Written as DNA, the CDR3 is TGTGCCAGCAGCGACGGACAGAGGGATGGCTACACCTTC.

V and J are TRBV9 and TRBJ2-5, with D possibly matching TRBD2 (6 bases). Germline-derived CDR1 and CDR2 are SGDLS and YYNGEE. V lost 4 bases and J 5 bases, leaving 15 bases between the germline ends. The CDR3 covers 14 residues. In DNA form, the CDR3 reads TGTGCCAGCAGCCCAGGGACCGGAGGGGAGACCCAGTACTTC. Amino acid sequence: CASSPGTGGETQYF.

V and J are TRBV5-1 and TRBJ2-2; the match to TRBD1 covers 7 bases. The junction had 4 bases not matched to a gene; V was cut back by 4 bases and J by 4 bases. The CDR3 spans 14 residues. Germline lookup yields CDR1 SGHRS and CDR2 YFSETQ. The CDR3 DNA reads TGCGCCAGCAGCCCGGGACAGAGCACCGGGGAGCTGTTTTTT. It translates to CASSPGQSTGELFF.

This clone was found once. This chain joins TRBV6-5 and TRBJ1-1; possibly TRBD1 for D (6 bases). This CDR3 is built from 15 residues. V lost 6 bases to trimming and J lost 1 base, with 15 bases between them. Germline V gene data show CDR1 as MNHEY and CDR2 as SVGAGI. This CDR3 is CASRVRGESNTEAFF. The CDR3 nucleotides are TGTGCCAGCAGAGTCAGGGGCGAATCGAACACTGAAGCTTTCTTT.